This paragraph reports one T cell receptor beta chain. Its antigen is currently unknown. The repertoire was sequenced with immunoSEQ multiplex PCR; TCRdb's copy has only in-frame clones and lacks some. The table shows 65,000 to 95,000 clones, with around 85% occurring only once. The sample belongs to a study of OX40 agonist ivuxolimab in advanced cancers. Background on the study: Patients receiving dose escalation had hepatocellular carcinoma, melanoma, renal cell or head and neck cancer. Regarding the study as a whole: Researchers report that CD8+ T cells had, on average, more expanded clones than CD4+. Expanded peripheral T-cell antigen specificity went undetermined.

The sequence was obtained from an adult with an advanced solid tumor such as melanoma, head and neck, liver or kidney cancer. This specimen consisted of CD4+ or CD8+ T cells sorted from blood, obtained in a trial of the OX40 agonist ivuxolimab.

The CDR3 bases are TGCGCCAGCAGCCAACTAGGGGAACCCCTTGAAGCTTTCTTT. It is translated as CASSQLGEPLEAFF. V usage is TRBV4-3 and J usage is TRBJ1-1, with D perhaps TRBD1 (5 bases). CDR3 size: 14 residues. Trimming left V 2 bases short and J 7 bases short, with 14 bases between. The germline gives CDR1 LGHNA, CDR2 YSLEER.